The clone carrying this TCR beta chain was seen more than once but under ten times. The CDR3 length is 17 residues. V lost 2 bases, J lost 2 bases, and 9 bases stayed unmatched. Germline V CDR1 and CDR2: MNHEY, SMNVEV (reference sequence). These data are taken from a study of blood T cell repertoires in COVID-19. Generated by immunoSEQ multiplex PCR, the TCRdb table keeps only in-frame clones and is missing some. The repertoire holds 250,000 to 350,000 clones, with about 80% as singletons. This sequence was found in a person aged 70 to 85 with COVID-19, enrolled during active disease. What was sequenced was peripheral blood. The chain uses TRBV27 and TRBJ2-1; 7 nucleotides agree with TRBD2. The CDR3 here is CASSLRPSGLTYNEQFF. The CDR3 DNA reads TGTGCCAGCAGTTTAAGGCCTAGCGGACTTACCTACAATGAGCAGTTCTTC.